A single sample is the source of the 5 T cell receptor beta chains below, sequenced in a study of blood T cell repertoires in COVID-19. The protocol was immunoSEQ multiplex PCR, while the TCRdb copy is restricted to in-frame clones and leaves out a portion. Found here are under 300,000 clones, 88% of them singletons; the top ten hold 2%. The sample consisted of PBMCs or T cells enriched from blood (not recorded which). Receptors were obtained from a woman in her fifties or sixties in a cohort exposed to, infected with or recovered from COVID-19 (not recorded which).

The chain has TRBV13 and TRBJ2-2; D is perhaps TRBD1 (6 bases). The germline V and J ends were trimmed by 5 bases and 8 bases, with 15 bases remaining between them. CDR1 PRHDT and CDR2 FYEKMQ come from the germline V gene (reference sequence). CDR3 length: 14 residues. CDR3 in DNA: TGTGCCAGCAGCACAAGTACAGGGTCAGGGGAGCTGTTTTTT. Protein: CASSTSTGSGELFF. The full variable domain, in which reference TRBV13 and TRBJ2-2 provide the parts outside the CDR3, is AAGVIQSPRHLIKEKRETATLKCYPIPRHDTVYWYQQGPGQDPQFLISFYEKMQSDKGSIPDRFSAQQFSDYHSELNMSSLELGDSALYFCASSTSTGSGELFFGEGSRLTVL.

V is TRBV2 and J is TRBJ2-1, with 8 bases fitting TRBD2. This CDR3 is built from 15 residues. CDR1 is SNHLY, CDR2 FYNNEI, per germline. After removal of 3 bases from V and 9 bases from J, the junction contained 10 bases not matched to a gene. CDR3 in amino acids: CASSESSGRGGEQFF. The CDR3 DNA reads TGTGCCAGCAGTGAGTCAAGCGGGAGAGGTGGTGAGCAGTTCTTC.

V usage is TRBV27 and J usage is TRBJ1-1; D may be TRBD1 (5 bases). The germline CDR1 and CDR2 sequences are MNHEY and SMNVEV (reference sequence). This CDR3 has 13 amino acids. V was pared by 5 bases and J by 4 bases, with 11 bases between. The CDR3 DNA reads TGTGCCAGCAGTGATCGGCAGGGCACTGAAGCTTTCTTT. It yields the protein CASSDRQGTEAFF.

J is TRBJ1-1 and V is TRBV7-9, with 9 bases lining up with TRBD1. J gave up 6 bases and V 4 bases, and 6 bases lay outside the gene matches. This CDR3 region has 14 residues. Germline CDR1 is SEHNR and CDR2 is FQNEAQ (reference sequence). CDR3 in amino acids: CASSSMTGGAEAFF. CDR3 nucleotide sequence: TGTGCCAGCAGCTCGATGACAGGGGGAGCTGAAGCTTTCTTT.

V usage is TRBV7-2 and J usage is TRBJ1-1, with TRBD1 identical over 7 bases. Germline V gives CDR1 SGHTA, CDR2 FQGNSA. The CDR3 runs to 14 residues. Germline trimming cut 3 bases from V and 4 bases from J; bases unmatched to any gene: 5. This chain's CDR3 is CASSLTGQSTEAFF. The DNA of the CDR3 is TGTGCCAGCAGCTTGACGGGACAGTCCACTGAAGCTTTCTTT.